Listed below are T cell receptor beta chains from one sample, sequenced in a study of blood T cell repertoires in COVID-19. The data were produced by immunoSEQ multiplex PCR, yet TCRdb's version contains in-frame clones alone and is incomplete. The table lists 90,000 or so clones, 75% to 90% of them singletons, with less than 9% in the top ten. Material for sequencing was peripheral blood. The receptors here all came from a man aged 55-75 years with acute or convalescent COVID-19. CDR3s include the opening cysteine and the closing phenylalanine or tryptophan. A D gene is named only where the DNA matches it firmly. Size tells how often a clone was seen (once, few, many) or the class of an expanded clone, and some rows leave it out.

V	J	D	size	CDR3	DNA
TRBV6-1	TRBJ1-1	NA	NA	CASSEAGGNTEAFF	TGTGCCAGCAGTGAAGCGGGGGGGAACACTGAAGCTTTCTTT
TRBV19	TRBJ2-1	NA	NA	CASSLSAGRTYNEQFF	TGTGCCAGTAGTTTGTCGGCTGGAAGGACTTACAATGAGCAGTTCTTC
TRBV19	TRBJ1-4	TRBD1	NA	CASSKGQGEEKLFF	TGTGCCAGTAGTAAGGGACAGGGTGAGGAAAAACTGTTTTTT
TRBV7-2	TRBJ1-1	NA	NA	CASSAGPNTEAFF	TGTGCCAGCAGCGCGGGCCCTAACACTGAAGCTTTCTTT
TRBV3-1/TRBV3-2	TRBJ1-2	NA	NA	CASSLSLGHINYGYTF	TGTGCCAGCAGCTTGTCCCTGGGACACATTAACTATGGCTACACCTTC
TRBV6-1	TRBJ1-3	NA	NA	CASSEDGSSGNTIYF	TGTGCCAGCAGTGAAGATGGGAGCTCTGGAAACACCATATATTTT
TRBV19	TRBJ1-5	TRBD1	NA	CASSFMTGGEQPQHF	TGTGCCAGTAGTTTTATGACAGGGGGCGAACAGCCCCAGCATTTT
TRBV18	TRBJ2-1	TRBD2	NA	CASSSWGLAGVEQFF	TGTGCCAGCTCATCTTGGGGACTAGCGGGAGTTGAGCAGTTCTTC
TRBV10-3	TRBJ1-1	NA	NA	CAISESTGVLGTEAFF	TGTGCCATCAGTGAGTCGACGGGAGTCTTGGGGACTGAAGCTTTCTTT
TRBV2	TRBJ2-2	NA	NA	CASQRSWTGELFF	TGTGCCAGTCAGCGGAGTTGGACCGGGGAGCTGTTTTTT
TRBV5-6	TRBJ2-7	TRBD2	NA	CASSKTSGGVYEQYF	TGTGCCAGCAGCAAGACTAGCGGGGGCGTCTACGAGCAGTACTTC
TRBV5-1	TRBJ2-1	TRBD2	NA	CASSGGTSGPSYNEQFF	TGCGCCAGCAGCGGTGGAACTAGCGGACCCTCCTACAATGAGCAGTTCTTC
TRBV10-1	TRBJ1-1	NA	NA	CASREQGNTEAFF	TGCGCCAGCAGGGAACAGGGGAACACTGAAGCTTTCTTT
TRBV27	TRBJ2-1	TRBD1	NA	CASSPGTGHYEQFF	TGTGCCAGCAGTCCCGGGACAGGGCACTATGAGCAGTTCTTC
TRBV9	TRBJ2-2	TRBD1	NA	CASSVEAGTGMGTGELFF	TGTGCCAGCAGCGTAGAGGCCGGGACAGGGATGGGCACCGGGGAGCTGTTTTTT
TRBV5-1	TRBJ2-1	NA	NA	CASSFSDEQFF	TGCGCCAGCAGCTTTTCGGATGAGCAGTTCTTC
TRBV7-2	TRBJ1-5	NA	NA	CASSLDRFQPQHF	TGTGCCAGCAGCTTAGATCGGTTCCAGCCCCAGCATTTT
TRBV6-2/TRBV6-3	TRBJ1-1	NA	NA	CASIPVRGLGTEAFF	TGTGCCAGCATCCCCGTCAGGGGCCTTGGCACTGAAGCTTTCTTT
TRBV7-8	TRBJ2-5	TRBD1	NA	CASSPGTGKVETQYF	TGTGCCAGCAGCCCCGGGACAGGAAAGGTGGAGACCCAGTACTTC
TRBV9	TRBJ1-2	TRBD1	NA	CASSVEDRDITYTF	TGTGCCAGCAGCGTAGAGGACAGGGATATCACCTACACCTTC
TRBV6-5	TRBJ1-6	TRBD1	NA	CASQGDNSPLHF	TGTGCCAGCCAGGGGGATAATTCACCCCTCCACTTT
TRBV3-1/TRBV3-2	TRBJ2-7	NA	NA	CASSQERTAVSYEQYF	TGTGCCAGCAGCCAAGAACGGACAGCCGTCTCCTACGAGCAGTACTTC
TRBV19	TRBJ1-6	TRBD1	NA	CASRRTGNSPLHF	TGTGCCAGTAGAAGGACAGGGAATTCACCCCTCCACTTT
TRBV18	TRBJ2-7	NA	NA	CASSPTLAPYEQYF	TGTGCCAGCTCACCAACCCTAGCACCCTACGAGCAGTACTTC
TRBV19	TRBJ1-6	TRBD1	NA	CASRDRRNSPLHF	TGTGCCAGTCGGGACAGGAGAAATTCACCCCTCCACTTT
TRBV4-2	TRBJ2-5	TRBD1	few	CASSQGTGNQETQYF	TGTGCCAGCAGCCAAGGGACAGGTAACCAAGAGACCCAGTACTTC
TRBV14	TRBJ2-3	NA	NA	CASSQGGPGDTQYF	TGTGCCAGCAGCCAAGGCGGGCCCGGGGATACGCAGTATTTT
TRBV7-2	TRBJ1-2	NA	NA	CASSLAWGGTGYTF	TGTGCCAGCAGCTTAGCGTGGGGGGGGACTGGCTACACCTTC
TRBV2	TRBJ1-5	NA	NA	CASSQGQSFNQPQHF	TGTGCCAGCAGCCAAGGACAGAGCTTCAATCAGCCCCAGCATTTT
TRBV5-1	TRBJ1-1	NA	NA	CASSLAGGRANTEAFF	TGCGCCAGCAGCTTGGCGGGCGGCAGGGCGAACACTGAAGCTTTCTTT
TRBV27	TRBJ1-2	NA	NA	CASRVGLGYGYTF	TGTGCCAGCAGGGTGGGACTTGGGTATGGCTACACCTTC
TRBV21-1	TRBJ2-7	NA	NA	CASSKPPSDSSAYEQYF	TGTGCCAGCAGCAAGCCCCCTTCGGACAGTTCCGCCTACGAGCAGTACTTC